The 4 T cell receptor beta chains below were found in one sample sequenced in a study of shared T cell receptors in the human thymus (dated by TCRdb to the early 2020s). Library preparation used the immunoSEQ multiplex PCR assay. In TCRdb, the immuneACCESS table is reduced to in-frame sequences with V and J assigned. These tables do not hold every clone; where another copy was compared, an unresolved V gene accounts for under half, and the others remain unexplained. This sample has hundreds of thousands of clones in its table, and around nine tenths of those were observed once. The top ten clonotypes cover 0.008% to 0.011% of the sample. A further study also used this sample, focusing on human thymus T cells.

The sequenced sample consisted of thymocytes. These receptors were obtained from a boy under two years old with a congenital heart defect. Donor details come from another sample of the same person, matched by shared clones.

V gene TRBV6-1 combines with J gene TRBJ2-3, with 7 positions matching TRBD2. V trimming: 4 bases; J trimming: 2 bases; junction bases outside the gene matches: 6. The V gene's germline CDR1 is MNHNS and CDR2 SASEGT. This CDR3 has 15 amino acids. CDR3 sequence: CASSGERGNTDTQYF. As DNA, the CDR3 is TGTGCCAGCAGTGGAGAGCGGGGCAACACAGATACGCAGTATTTT.

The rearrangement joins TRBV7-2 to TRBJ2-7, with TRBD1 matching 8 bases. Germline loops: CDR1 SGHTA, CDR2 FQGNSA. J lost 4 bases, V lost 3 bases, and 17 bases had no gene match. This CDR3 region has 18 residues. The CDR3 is CASSFAGTGSMAPYEQYF. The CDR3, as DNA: TGTGCCAGCAGCTTCGCCGGGACAGGATCCATGGCCCCATACGAGCAGTACTTC.

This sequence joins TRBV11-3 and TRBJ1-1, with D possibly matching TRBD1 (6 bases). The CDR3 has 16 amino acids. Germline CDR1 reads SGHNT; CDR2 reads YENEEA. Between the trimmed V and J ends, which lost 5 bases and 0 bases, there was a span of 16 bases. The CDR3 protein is CASSPRTAAMNTEAFF. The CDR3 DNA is TGTGCCAGCAGCCCTAGGACAGCCGCAATGAACACTGAAGCTTTCTTT.

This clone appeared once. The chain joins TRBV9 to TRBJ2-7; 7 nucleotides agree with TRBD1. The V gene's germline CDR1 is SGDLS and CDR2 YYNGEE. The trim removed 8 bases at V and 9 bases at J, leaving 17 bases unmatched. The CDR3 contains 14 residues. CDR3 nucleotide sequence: TGTGCCAGTCCGCACAGGGGACCACTTAGGGGGCAGTACTTC. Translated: CASPHRGPLRGQYF.